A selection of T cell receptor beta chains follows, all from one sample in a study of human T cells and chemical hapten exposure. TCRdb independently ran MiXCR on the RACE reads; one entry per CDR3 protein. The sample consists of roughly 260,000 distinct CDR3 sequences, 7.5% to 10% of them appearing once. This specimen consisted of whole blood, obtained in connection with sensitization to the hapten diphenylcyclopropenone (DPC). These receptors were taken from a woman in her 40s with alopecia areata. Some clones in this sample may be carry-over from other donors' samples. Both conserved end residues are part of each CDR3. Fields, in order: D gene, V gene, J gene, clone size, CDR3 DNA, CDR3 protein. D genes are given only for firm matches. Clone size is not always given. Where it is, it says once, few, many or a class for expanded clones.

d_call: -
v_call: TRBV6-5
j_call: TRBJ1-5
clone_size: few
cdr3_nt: TGTGCCAGCAACTCCGGCTCGGGGGGGAATCAGCCCCAGCATTTT
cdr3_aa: CASNSGSGGNQPQHF

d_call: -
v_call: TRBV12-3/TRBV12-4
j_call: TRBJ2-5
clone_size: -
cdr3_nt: TGTGCCAGCAGTTTTCTCAGCTCAGAAGAGACCCAGTACTTC
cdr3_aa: CASSFLSSEETQYF

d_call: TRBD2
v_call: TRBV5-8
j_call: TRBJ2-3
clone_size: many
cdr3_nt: TGTGCCAGCAGCTTGCGCGGGAGGGGCACAGATACGCAGTATTTT
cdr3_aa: CASSLRGRGTDTQYF

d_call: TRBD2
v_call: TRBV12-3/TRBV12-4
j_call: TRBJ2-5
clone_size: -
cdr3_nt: TGTGCCAGCAGTCACCGGACTAGCGGGAGTGTGACCCAGTACTTC
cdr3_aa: CASSHRTSGSVTQYF

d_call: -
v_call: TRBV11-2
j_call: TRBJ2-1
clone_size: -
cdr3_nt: TGTGCCAGCAGAGCGTTGACTAGGCTGAATGAGCAGTTCTTC
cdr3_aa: CASRALTRLNEQFF

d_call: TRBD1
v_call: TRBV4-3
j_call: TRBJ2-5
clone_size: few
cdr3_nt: TGCGCCAGCAGCAATGGACAGGGAGGACAAGAGACCCAGTACTTC
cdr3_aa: CASSNGQGGQETQYF

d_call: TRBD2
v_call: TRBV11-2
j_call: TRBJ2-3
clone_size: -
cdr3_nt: TGTGCCAGCAGCTGGCTAGCGGGAGGTACAGATACGCAGTATTTT
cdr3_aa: CASSWLAGGTDTQYF

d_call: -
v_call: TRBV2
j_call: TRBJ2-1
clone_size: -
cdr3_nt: TGTGCCAGCAGTGAAGCGCTTGGGGGCAGCGAGCAGTTCTTC
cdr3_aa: CASSEALGGSEQFF

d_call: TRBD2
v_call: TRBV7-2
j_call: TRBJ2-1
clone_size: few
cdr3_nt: TGTGCCAGCAGCTTAGTAGCGGGAGGGTACGGTGAGCAGTTCTTC
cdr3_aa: CASSLVAGGYGEQFF

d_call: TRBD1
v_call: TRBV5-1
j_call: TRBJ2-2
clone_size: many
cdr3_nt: TGCGCCAGCAGCTCGGACAGGGGGGTGAACACCGGGGAGCTGTTTTTT
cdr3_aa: CASSSDRGVNTGELFF

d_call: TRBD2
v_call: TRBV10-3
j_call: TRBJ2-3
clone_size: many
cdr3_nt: TGTGCCATCAGTGTCACTAGCGGGAGTCAGTCAGATACGCAGTATTTT
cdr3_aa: CAISVTSGSQSDTQYF

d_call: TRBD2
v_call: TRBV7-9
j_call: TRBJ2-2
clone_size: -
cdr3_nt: TGTGCCAGCAGCTTTTTTCTAGCGGGAGTCACCGGGGAGCTGTTTTTT
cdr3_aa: CASSFFLAGVTGELFF

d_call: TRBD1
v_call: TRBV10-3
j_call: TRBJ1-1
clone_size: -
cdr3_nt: TGTGCCATCAGCTCCCCCGGGACAGGAATCACTGAAGCTTTCTTT
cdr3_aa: CAISSPGTGITEAFF

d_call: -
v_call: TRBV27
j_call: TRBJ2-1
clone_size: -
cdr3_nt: TGTGCCAGCAGTTGGCAGCGGAGGATCGGAGGGGAGCAGTTCTTC
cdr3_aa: CASSWQRRIGGEQFF

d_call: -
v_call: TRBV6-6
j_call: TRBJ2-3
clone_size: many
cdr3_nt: TGTGCCAGCAGGCCTGGGACAGATACGCAGTATTTT
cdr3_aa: CASRPGTDTQYF

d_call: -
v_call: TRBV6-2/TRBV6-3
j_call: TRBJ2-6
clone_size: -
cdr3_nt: TGTGCCACCCTAAGGGAGTCTGGGGCCAACGTCCTGACTTTC
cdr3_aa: CATLRESGANVLTF

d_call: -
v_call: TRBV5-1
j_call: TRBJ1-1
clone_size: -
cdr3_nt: TGCGCCAGCAGCGAAAACAGTGGTACTGAAGCTTTCTTT
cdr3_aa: CASSENSGTEAFF

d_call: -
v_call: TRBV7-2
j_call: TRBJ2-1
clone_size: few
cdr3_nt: TGTGCCACCTCCCCTGGGAACCTTTGGGATGAGCAGTTCTTC
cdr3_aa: CATSPGNLWDEQFF

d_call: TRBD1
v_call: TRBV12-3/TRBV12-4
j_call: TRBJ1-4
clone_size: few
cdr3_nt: TGTGCCAGCAGTTTAGGGTGGACAGGGGAAAATGAAAAACTGTTTTTT
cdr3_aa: CASSLGWTGENEKLFF

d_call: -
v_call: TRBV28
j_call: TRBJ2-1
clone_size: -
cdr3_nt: TGTGCCAGCAGTCCCCCCCGGCGTCCGAATGAGCAGTTCTTC
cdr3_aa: CASSPPRRPNEQFF